The TCR beta chain under discussion was sequenced for a study of graft-versus-host responses after intestinal transplantation. Study-wide background: Grafts that recipients had were multivisceral, liver-intestinal, or isolated intestinal transplants. The study gave all recipients anti-thymocyte globulin induction, then tacrolimus and steroids for about 3 years.

Germline V gene sequence: CDR1 SGDLS, CDR2 YYNGEE. The trim removed 1 base at V and 4 bases at J, leaving 0 bases unmatched. CDR3 length: 15 residues. Study outcomes and limitations: Peak GvH clone levels in circulation were associated with early post-transplant HvG declines. Some GvH clones appeared in ileal mucosa or blood before recipient bone marrow.

On this clone: Its target is not known.

Tissue processing of the graft released intraepithelial and lamina propria lymphocytes from it. Clones were read by immunoSEQ multiplex PCR, and TCRdb kept only the in-frame ones, dropping some. The profile covers about 15,000 clones, with roughly two thirds appearing a single time and roughly 10% taken by the ten largest. The chain carries TRBV9 and TRBJ2-2, with 11 bases that match TRBD2. The clonotype originates from a human patient who received an intestinal transplant, so some T cells may come from the graft donor. Sequencing was performed on ileum tissue, taken roughly 720 days after intestinal transplantation. Here the CDR3 DNA reads TGTGCCAGCAGCGTACTAGCGGGGGGCACCGGGGAGCTGTTTTTT. Encoded protein: CASSVLAGGTGELFF.